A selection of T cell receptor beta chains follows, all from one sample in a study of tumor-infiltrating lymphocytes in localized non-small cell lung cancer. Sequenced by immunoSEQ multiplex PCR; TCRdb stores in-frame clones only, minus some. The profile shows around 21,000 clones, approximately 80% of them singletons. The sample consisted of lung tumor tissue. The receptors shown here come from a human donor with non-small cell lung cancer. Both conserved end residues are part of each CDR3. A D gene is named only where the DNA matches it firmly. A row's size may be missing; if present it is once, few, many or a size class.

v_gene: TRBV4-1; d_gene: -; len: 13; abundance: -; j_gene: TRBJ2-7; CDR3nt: TGCGCCAGCAGCCGCGCGGCGGACCTCGAGCAGTACTTC; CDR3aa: CASSRAADLEQYF
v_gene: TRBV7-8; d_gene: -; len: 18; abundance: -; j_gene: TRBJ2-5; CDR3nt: TGTGCCAGCAGCTCGTTTAGACTAGGGGGGGTTAGAGTAGAGACCCAGTACTTC; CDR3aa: CASSSFRLGGVRVETQYF
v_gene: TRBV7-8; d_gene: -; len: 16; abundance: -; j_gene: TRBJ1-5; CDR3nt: TGTGCCAGCAGCTCGGGGGGTCATAGGGGCAATCAGCCCCAGCATTTT; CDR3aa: CASSSGGHRGNQPQHF
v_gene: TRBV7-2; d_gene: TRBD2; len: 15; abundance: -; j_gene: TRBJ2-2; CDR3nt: TGTGCCAGCAGCTTTAGCGGGAGAGCGGGCGGGGAGCTGTTTTTT; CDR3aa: CASSFSGRAGGELFF
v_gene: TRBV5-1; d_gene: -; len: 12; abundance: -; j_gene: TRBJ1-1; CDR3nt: TGCGCCAGCAGCCGACAAGACACTGAAGCTTTCTTT; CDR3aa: CASSRQDTEAFF
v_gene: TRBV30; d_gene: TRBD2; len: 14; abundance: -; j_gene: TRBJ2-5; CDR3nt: TGTGCCTGGAGTGTACAAGCGGGAGTAGAGACCCAGTACTTC; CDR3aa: CAWSVQAGVETQYF
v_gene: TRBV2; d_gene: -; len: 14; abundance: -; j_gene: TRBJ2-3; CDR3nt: TGTGCCAGCAGTGAAGACCATAGCACAGATACGCAGTATTTT; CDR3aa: CASSEDHSTDTQYF
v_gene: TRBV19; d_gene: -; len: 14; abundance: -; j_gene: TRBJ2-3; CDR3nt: TGTGCCAGTAGTATAGCGGGAGGCACAGATACGCAGTATTTT; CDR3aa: CASSIAGGTDTQYF
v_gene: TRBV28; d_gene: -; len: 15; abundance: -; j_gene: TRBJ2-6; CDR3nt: TGTGCCAGCAGCCACAGGGTGCCCGGGGCCAACGTCCTGACTTTC; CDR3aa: CASSHRVPGANVLTF
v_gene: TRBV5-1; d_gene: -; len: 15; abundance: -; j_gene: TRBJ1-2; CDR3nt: TGCGCCAGCAAACAAGTTGCGAACGGTAACTATGGCTACACCTTC; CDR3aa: CASKQVANGNYGYTF
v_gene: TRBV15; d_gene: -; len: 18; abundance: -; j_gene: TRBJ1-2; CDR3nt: TGTGCCACCAGCAGAGATCATCGTACGGGGGGCGCGAACTATGGCTACACCTTC; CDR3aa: CATSRDHRTGGANYGYTF
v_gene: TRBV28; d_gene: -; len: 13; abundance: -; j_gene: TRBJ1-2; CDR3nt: TGTGCCAGCAAGTCAGGCACCAACTATGGCTACACCTTC; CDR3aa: CASKSGTNYGYTF
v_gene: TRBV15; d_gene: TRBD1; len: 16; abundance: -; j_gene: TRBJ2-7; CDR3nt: TGTGCCACCAGCCCCGGGACAGGGTTTTTTGTCTACGAGCAGTACTTC; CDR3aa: CATSPGTGFFVYEQYF
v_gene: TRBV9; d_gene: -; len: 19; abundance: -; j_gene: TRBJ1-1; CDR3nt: TGTGCCAGCAGCCCCGACGGTAGGGGAACAGATAGCATGAACACTGAAGCTTTCTTT; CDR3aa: CASSPDGRGTDSMNTEAFF
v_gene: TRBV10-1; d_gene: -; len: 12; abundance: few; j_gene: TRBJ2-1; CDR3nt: TGCGCCAGCAGTGACCCGTCGCAAGAGCAGTTCTTC; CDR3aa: CASSDPSQEQFF
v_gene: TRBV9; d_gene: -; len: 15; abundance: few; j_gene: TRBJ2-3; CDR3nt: TGTGCCAGCAGCGTAGGAACCGGGGGCACAGATACGCAGTATTTT; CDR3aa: CASSVGTGGTDTQYF
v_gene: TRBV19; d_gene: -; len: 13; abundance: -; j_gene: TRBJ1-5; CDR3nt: TGTGCCAGTAGAGTGTTGGGGGAGCAGCCCCAGCATTTT; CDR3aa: CASRVLGEQPQHF
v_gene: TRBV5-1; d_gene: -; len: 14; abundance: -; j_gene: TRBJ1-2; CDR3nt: TGCGCCAGCGGGTTGGACAGTCCTAACTATGGCTACACCTTC; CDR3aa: CASGLDSPNYGYTF
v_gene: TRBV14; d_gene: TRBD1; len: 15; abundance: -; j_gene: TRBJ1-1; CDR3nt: TGTGCCAGCAGCCTATACAGGGGATTGAACACTGAAGCTTTCTTT; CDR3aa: CASSLYRGLNTEAFF
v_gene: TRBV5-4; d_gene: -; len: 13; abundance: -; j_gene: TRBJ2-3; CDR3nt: TGTGCCAGCAGCACGGGAGCTGTAGATACGCAGTATTTT; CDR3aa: CASSTGAVDTQYF
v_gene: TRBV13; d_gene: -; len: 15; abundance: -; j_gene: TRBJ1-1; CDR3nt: TGTGCCAGCAGCCGGGGGGGGAACTCGAACACTGAAGCTTTCTTT; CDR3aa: CASSRGGNSNTEAFF
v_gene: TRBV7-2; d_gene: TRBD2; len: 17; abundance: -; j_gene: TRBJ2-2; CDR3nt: TGTGCCAGCCATTGGACTAGCGGGAGGGGAAGAACCGGGGAGCTGTTTTTT; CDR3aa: CASHWTSGRGRTGELFF
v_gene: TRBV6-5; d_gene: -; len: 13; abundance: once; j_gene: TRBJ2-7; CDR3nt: TGTGCCAGCAGGCGAGGACAGTACCACGAGCAGTACTTC; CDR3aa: CASRRGQYHEQYF
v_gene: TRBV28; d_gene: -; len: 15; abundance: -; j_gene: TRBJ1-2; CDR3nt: TGTGCCAGCAGTTTCCGTCAGCCAACTGTATATGGCTACACCTTC; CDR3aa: CASSFRQPTVYGYTF
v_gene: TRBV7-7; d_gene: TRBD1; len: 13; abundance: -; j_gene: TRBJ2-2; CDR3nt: TGTGCCAGCAGCGCACAGGGGACCGGGGAGCTGTTTTTT; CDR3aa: CASSAQGTGELFF
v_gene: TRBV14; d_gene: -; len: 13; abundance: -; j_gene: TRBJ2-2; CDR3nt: TGTGCCAGCAGCCAAGATATAAGGGGGGAGCTGTTTTTT; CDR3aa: CASSQDIRGELFF
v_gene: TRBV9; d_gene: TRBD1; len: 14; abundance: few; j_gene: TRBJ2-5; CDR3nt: TGTGCCAGCAGCCCTCCGGGACAGATACAGACCCAGTACTTC; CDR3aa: CASSPPGQIQTQYF
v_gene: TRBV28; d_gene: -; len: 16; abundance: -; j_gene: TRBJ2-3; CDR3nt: TGTGCCAGCAGTCCCGGGCCCAGGGTGAGCACAGATACGCAGTATTTT; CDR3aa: CASSPGPRVSTDTQYF
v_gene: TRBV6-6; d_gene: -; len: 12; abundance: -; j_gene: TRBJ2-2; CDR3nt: TGTGCCAGCAGGCCCGGTGTCGGGGAGCTGTTTTTT; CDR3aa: CASRPGVGELFF
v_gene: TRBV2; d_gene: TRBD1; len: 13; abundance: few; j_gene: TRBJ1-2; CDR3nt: TGTGCCAGCACCACGGGACAGTTGGGCGGCTACACCTTC; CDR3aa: CASTTGQLGGYTF
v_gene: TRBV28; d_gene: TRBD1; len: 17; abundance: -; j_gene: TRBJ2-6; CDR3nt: TGTGCCAGCAGTCCCGGGACAGGGATATCTGGGGCCAACGTCCTGACTTTC; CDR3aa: CASSPGTGISGANVLTF
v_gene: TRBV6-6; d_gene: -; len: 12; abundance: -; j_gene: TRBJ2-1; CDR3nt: TGTGCCAGCAGTTACTCGACTCAGGAGCAGTTCTTC; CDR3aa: CASSYSTQEQFF
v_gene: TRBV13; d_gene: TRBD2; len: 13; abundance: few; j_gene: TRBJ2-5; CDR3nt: TGTGCCAGCAGCCTAGCGGTTCCTGTAGCCCAGTACTTC; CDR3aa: CASSLAVPVAQYF
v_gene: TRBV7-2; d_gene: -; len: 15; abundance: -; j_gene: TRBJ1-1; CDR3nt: TGTGCCAGCAGCCTCTCCCCCACCGCGACCACTGAAGCTTTCTTT; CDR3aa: CASSLSPTATTEAFF
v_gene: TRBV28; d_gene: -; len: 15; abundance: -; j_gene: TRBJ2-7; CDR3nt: TGTGCCAGCAGTTTACCAGGACAGTTATCCTACGAGCAGTACTTC; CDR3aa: CASSLPGQLSYEQYF
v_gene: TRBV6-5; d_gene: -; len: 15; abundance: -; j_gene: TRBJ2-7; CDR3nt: TGTGCCAGCAGTTCGCAAGGCGGGATCCTATACGAGCAGTACTTC; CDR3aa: CASSSQGGILYEQYF
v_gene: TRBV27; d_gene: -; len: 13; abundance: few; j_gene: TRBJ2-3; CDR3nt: TGTGCCAGCAGGCCCCTCCGAGGGGATACGCAGTATTTT; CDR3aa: CASRPLRGDTQYF
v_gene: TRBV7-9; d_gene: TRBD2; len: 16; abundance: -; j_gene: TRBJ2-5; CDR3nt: TGTGCCAGCAGCTTAGGTGCGTCTAGCGGACAAGAGACCCAGTACTTC; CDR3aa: CASSLGASSGQETQYF
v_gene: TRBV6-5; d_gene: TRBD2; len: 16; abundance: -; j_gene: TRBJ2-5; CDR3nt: TGTGCCAGCAGTTACTCTAGCGGGAGGGCCGGGGGGACCCAGTACTTC; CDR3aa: CASSYSSGRAGGTQYF
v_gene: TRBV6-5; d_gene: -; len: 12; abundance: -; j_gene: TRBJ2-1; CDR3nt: TGTGCCAGCAGCCACGCGGGGAATGAGCAGTTCTTC; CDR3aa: CASSHAGNEQFF